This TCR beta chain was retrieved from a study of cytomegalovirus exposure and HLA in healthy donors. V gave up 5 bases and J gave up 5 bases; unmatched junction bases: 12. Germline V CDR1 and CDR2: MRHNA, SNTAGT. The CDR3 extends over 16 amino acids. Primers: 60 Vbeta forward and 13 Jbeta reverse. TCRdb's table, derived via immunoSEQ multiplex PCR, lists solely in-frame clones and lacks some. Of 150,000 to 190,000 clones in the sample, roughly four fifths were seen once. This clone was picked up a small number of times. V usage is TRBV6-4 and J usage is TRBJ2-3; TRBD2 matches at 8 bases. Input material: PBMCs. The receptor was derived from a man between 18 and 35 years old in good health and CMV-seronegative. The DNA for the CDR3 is TGTGCCAGCAGTCCCGGGGGGGGAGGGCCGCAAGATACGCAGTATTTT. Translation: CASSPGGGGPQDTQYF.